This TCR beta chain stems from a study of blood T cell repertoires in COVID-19. Study details: The analysed material was cDNA or gDNA that came from T cells, B-cell-depleted T cells, or PBMCs.

The CDR3 has 14 residues. Germline V gene data show CDR1 as LNHDA and CDR2 as SQIVND (reference sequence). V lost 1 base and J lost 4, with 8 bases in between. This clone was picked up one time. Other DNA sequences in this sample translate to the same CDR3. Method: immunoSEQ multiplex PCR; TCRdb's copy keeps in-frame clones and lacks some. This sample carries approximately 88,000 clones, 80% of them seen once, and the ten largest clones take 15% to 20%. The chain couples TRBV19 to TRBJ2-1, with a tentative D call TRBD2 (6 bases). This receptor was taken from a woman of 80 years or more with acute or convalescent COVID-19. Sequencing input: peripheral blood. The CDR3 bases are TGTGCCAGTAGTATAGGCGGGGCGTACAATGAGCAGTTCTTC. Its translation: CASSIGGAYNEQFF. The whole variable domain, remainder taken from reference TRBV19 and TRBJ2-1, is DGGITQSPKYLFRKEGQNVTLSCEQNLNHDAMYWYRQDPGQGLRLIYYSQIVNDFQKGDIAEGYSVSREKKESFPLTVTSAQKNPTAFYLCASSIGGAYNEQFFGPGTRLTVL.